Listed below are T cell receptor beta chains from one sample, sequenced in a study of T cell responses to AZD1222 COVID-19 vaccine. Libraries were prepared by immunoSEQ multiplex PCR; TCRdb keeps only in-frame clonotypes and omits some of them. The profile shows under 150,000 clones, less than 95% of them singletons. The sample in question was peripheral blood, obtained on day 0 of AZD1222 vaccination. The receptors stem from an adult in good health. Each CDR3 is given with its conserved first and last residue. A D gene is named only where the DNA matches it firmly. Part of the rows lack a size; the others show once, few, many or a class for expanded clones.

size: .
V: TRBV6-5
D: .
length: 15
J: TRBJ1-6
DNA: TGTGCCAGCAGAAAAGGGAATTCCAATAATTCACCCCTCCACTTT
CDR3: CASRKGNSNNSPLHF

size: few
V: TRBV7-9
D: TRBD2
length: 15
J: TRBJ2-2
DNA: TGTGCCAGCAGCGGAAGCGGGAGGCCCGCCGGGGAGCTGTTTTTT
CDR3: CASSGSGRPAGELFF

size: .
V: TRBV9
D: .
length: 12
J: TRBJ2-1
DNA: TGTGCCAGCAGCGTAGGGGTTAATGAGCAGTTCTTC
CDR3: CASSVGVNEQFF

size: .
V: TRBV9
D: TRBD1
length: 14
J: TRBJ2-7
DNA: TGTGCCAGCAGCGTAGGAGGGGACAGCCGCGAGCAGTACTTC
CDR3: CASSVGGDSREQYF

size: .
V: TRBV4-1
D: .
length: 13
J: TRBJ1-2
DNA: TGCGCCAGCAGCCCAACGGGGGAGGGAAGCTACACCTTC
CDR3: CASSPTGEGSYTF

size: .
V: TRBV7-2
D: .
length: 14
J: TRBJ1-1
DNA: TGTGCCAGCAGCCCCTGGTTTGGGGGAACTGAAGCTTTCTTT
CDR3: CASSPWFGGTEAFF

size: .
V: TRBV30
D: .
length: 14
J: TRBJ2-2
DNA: TGTGCCTGGACTCTTAAGCCGGAAACCGGGGAGCTGTTTTTT
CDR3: CAWTLKPETGELFF

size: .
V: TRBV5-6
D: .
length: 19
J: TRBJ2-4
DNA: TGTGCCAGCAGCCGTTTCGCAGGACAAGGGGATCTAGCCAAAAACATTCAGTACTTC
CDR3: CASSRFAGQGDLAKNIQYF

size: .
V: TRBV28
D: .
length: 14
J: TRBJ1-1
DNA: TGTGCCAGCAGTTTAGGGAGCAGGGGCACTGAAGCTTTCTTT
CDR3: CASSLGSRGTEAFF

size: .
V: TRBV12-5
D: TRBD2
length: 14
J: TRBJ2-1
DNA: TGTGCTAGTGGTTTGCCCCTAGCGGACAATGAGCAGTTCTTC
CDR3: CASGLPLADNEQFF

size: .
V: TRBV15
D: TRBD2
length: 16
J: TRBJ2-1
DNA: TGTGCCACCAGCAAAAGACTAGCGGGGGGTTACAATGAGCAGTTCTTC
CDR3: CATSKRLAGGYNEQFF

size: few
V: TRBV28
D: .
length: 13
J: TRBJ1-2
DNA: TGTGCCAGCAGTTTATCAGCCGGGAATGGCTACACCTTC
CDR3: CASSLSAGNGYTF

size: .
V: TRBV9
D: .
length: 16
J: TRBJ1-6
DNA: TGTGCCAGCAGCGTAGCTGGAGGGGCGTTAAATTCACCCCTCCACTTT
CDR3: CASSVAGGALNSPLHF

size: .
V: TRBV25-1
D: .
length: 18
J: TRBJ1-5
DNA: TGTGCCAGCAGTGAAGCGGTCCCTGACCCGGACAGAAATCAGCCCCAGCATTTT
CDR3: CASSEAVPDPDRNQPQHF

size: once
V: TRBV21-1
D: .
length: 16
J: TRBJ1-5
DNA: TGTGCCAGCAGCAAAGTCGACAGGGGAGCCAATCAGCCCCAGCATTTT
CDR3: CASSKVDRGANQPQHF

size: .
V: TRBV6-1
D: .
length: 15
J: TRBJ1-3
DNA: TGTGCCAGCAGTGAAGCGTATTCAGGGAGAGGGACCATATATTTT
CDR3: CASSEAYSGRGTIYF

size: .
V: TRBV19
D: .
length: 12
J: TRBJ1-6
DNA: TGTGCCAGTAGTATGGAGTTTTCACCCCTCCACTTT
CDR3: CASSMEFSPLHF

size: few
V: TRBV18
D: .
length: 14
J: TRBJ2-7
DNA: TGTGCCAGCTCACCGGCGGACTTTACCTACGAGCAGTACTTC
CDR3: CASSPADFTYEQYF

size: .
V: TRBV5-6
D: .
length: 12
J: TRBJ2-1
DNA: TGTGCCAGCAGCTTGGTGAGTTATGAGCAGTTCTTC
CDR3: CASSLVSYEQFF

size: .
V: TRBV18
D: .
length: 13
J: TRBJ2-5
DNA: TGTGCCAGCTCGCGTGGGATGCAAGAGACCCAGTACTTC
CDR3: CASSRGMQETQYF

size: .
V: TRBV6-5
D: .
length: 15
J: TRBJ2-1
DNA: TGTGCCAGCAGTTACTTAACCGACCAAGACAATGAGCAGTTCTTC
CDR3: CASSYLTDQDNEQFF

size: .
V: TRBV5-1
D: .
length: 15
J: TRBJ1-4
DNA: TGCGCCAGCAGCTCCTCGGGTCGACCCATTGAAAAACTGTTTTTT
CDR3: CASSSSGRPIEKLFF